Each of the 27 T cell receptor beta chains below was sequenced from the same sample in a study of metastatic and nonmetastatic thyroid tumors. Among the patients, none had received any treatment before thyroid surgery. TCRdb re-clonotyped the PCR reads through MiXCR. Found here are about 38,000 clones, about 24% of them singletons; the top ten hold roughly 8.8%. The specimen sequenced was blood. The receptor set was obtained from a female donor with papillary thyroid cancer or a benign thyroid nodule (not recorded which). Some clones in this sample may be carry-over from other donors' samples.

This clone was found many times. V usage is TRBV5-1 and J usage is TRBJ2-7, with a possible D match to TRBD2 (5 bases). The CDR3 is 14 residues long. The germline CDR1 and CDR2 sequences are SGHRS and YFSETQ. Trimming removed 0 bases from V and 5 bases from J, with 12 bases in between. The CDR3 nucleotides are TGCGCCAGCAGCTTGGATGGACTGGTCGACGAGCAGTACTTC. Translation gives CASSLDGLVDEQYF.

This clone was seen ten or more times. The rearrangement joins TRBV5-1 to TRBJ1-1, with no clear D. Germline-derived CDR1 and CDR2 are SGHRS and YFSETQ. The CDR3 spans 14 residues. With 0 bases removed from V and 0 bases from J, the gap between germline ends came to 6 bases. The CDR3 sequence: CASSLDGMNTEAFF. CDR3 DNA sequence: TGCGCCAGCAGCTTGGACGGAATGAACACTGAAGCTTTCTTT.

In its sample, this clone was seen a few times. The chain couples TRBV27 to TRBJ2-7; a possible D gene is TRBD1 (5 bases). Germline V lookup: CDR1 MNHEY, CDR2 SMNVEV (reference sequence). V was cut by 4 bases and J by 5 bases, with 6 bases left in between. The CDR3 totals 11 residues. DNA for the CDR3: TGTGCCAGCAGTTCAGGGAACGAGCAGTACTTC. Encoded protein: CASSSGNEQYF.

This clone was detected ten times or more. The chain has TRBV5-8 and TRBJ2-1; D is unclear. The V end was cut by 4 bases, the J end by 7 bases, with 12 bases between. This CDR3 has 13 amino acids. The germline V gene has CDR1 SGHTS and CDR2 YDEGEE. The CDR3 region has the DNA TGTGCCAGCAGCCCCCCCTTTGGGAATGAGCAGTTCTTC. Translation: CASSPPFGNEQFF.

This clone ranks as medium-sized. The chain carries TRBV28 and TRBJ1-6; D uncertain. The CDR3 runs to 15 residues. V was shortened by 1 base and J by 6 bases, with 10 bases between the two germline ends. From germline, CDR1 is MDHEN and CDR2 SYDVKM. The CDR3 sequence is CASSLLGSVNSPLHF. The CDR3 coding sequence is TGTGCCAGCAGTTTATTAGGTTCAGTTAATTCACCCCTCCACTTT.

This clone was picked up a small number of times. This chain uses TRBV30 with TRBJ2-2; 7 bases fit TRBD2. The germline CDR1 and CDR2 sequences are GTSNPN and SVGIG (reference sequence). The CDR3 totals 13 residues. V dropped 5 bases and J dropped 4; count of bases not matched to a gene: 4. For the CDR3, the DNA is TGTGCCTGGGGGGAGGGTTCCACCGGGGAGCTGTTTTTT. Translated, it gives CAWGEGSTGELFF. Full variable domain (rest looked up from reference TRBV30 and TRBJ2-2): SQTIHQWPATLVQPVGSPLSLECTVEGTSNPNLYWYRQAAGRGLQLLFYSVGIGQISSEVPQNLSASRPQDRQFILSSKKLLLSDSGFYLCAWGEGSTGELFFGEGSRLTVL.

V is TRBV30 and J is TRBJ2-7, with D maybe TRBD2 (6 bases). Between the trimmed V and J ends, which lost 5 bases and 5 bases, there was a span of 13 bases. The CDR3 loop spans 12 amino acids. Germline V gene sequence: CDR1 GTSNPN, CDR2 SVGIG (reference sequence). This CDR3 is CAWGGMVNEQYF. Written as DNA, the CDR3 is TGTGCCTGGGGGGGGATGGTAAACGAGCAGTACTTC.

This clone was recorded many times. The V and J genes are TRBV19 and TRBJ2-1, with 11 bases lining up with TRBD2. CDR1 is LNHDA and CDR2 is SQIVND in the germline V gene (reference sequence). CDR3 length: 18 amino acids. The V gene end was trimmed by 0 bases and the J gene end by 5 bases; junction bases not matched to a gene: 9. CDR3 in DNA: TGTGCCAGTAGTATAGATCGCGGGGCTAGCGGGAGGCACAATGAGCAGTTCTTC. Translated, it gives CASSIDRGASGRHNEQFF.

V is TRBV4-2 and J is TRBJ2-7, with D hard to call. CDR1 LGHNA and CDR2 YNFKEQ come from the germline V gene. V dropped 4 bases and J dropped 2 bases, with 15 bases sitting between them. The CDR3 is made up of 15 amino acids. CDR3: CASSPRDRNTYEQYF. The CDR3 DNA follows: TGTGCCAGCAGCCCCCGAGACCGAAATACCTACGAGCAGTACTTC.

This clone was counted ten times or more. This chain uses TRBV4-1 with TRBJ2-2; 9 bases line up with TRBD2. Germline CDR1 is MGHRA and CDR2 is YSYEKL. There are 16 residues in the CDR3. With 5 bases clipped from V and 0 bases from J, the junction kept 4 bases outside the gene matches. The CDR3 is CASSFLAGANTGELFF. CDR3 DNA: TGCGCCAGCAGCTTCTTAGCGGGAGCGAACACCGGGGAGCTGTTTTTT.

This clone was counted many times. The J gene is TRBJ2-2, the V gene TRBV9; 8 nucleotides match TRBD1. The CDR3 has 17 amino acids. Germline V gene sequence: CDR1 SGDLS, CDR2 YYNGEE. The V gene end was trimmed by 1 base and the J gene end by 7 bases; junction bases not matched to a gene: 12. In nucleotides, the CDR3 is TGTGCCAGCAGCGTAAACCAGGGGGCGACTACCGGCGGGGAGCTGTTTTTT. Translating gives CASSVNQGATTGGELFF.

This clone is labeled as medium-sized (0.01 to 0.1%). The rearrangement links TRBV6-1 to TRBJ1-6; perhaps TRBD1 as D (5 bases). Trimming pared 5 bases from V and 10 bases from J, leaving 12 bases between. CDR1 is MNHNS and CDR2 is SASEGT in the germline V gene. The CDR3 consists of 13 residues. The CDR3 protein is CASSRPGASPLHF. Here the CDR3 DNA reads TGTGCCAGCAGTCGCCCCGGGGCCTCACCCCTCCACTTT.

This clone was seen only a few times. The chain joins TRBV27 to TRBJ1-2; no clear D. From germline, CDR1 is MNHEY and CDR2 SMNVEV (reference sequence). V was cut by 3 bases and J by 2 bases, with 7 bases left in between. The CDR3 covers 13 residues. The CDR3 region has the DNA TGTGCCAGCAGTTTCGACGGCAACTATGGCTACACCTTC. Protein sequence: CASSFDGNYGYTF.

This clone was seen ten or more times. The chain recombines TRBV11-1 with TRBJ2-2; D unresolved. The CDR3 spans 16 residues. The V gene lost 4 bases and the J gene lost 2 bases, with 14 bases spanning the gap. Germline V gene sequence: CDR1 SGHAT, CDR2 FQDESV (reference sequence). As DNA, the CDR3 is TGTGCCAGCAGCTCCCTGCATTACCACAACACCGGGGAGCTGTTTTTT. Residues: CASSSLHYHNTGELFF.

In its sample, this clone was seen many times. The gene calls are TRBV5-1 and TRBJ2-3; TRBD1 matches at 9 bases. This CDR3 is 14 amino acids long. The germline CDR1 and CDR2 sequences are SGHRS and YFSETQ. Unmatched junction bases numbered 1, after V lost 4 bases and J lost 1 base. CDR3 in amino acids: CASSRDRGTDTQYF. The CDR3 DNA reads as TGCGCCAGCAGCCGGGACAGGGGCACAGATACGCAGTATTTT. The entire variable domain, with the rest obtained from reference TRBV5-1 and TRBJ2-3, is as follows: KAGVTQTPRYLIKTRGQQVTLSCSPISGHRSVSWYQQTPGQGLQFLFEYFSETQRNKGNFPGRFSGRQFSNSRSEMNVSTLELGDSALYLCASSRDRGTDTQYFGPGTRLTVL.

This clone has just a few counts. CDR3: CASSQNGGTAYEQYF. The CDR3 nucleotides read TGTGCCAGCAGCCAAAACGGGGGGACAGCCTACGAGCAGTACTTC. The chain uses TRBV2 and TRBJ2-7; either TRBD1 or TRBD2 may supply D (7 bases each). The germline gives CDR1 SNHLY, CDR2 FYNNEI. The CDR3 runs 15 residues. Trimming took 6 bases from V and 2 from J, leaving 17 bases between them. Together with reference TRBV2 and TRBJ2-7, the CDR3 gives the full variable domain: EPEVTQTPSHQVTQMGQEVILRCVPISNHLYFYWYRQILGQKVEFLVSFYNNEISEKSEIFDDQFSVERPDGSNFTLKIRSTKLEDSAMYFCASSQNGGTAYEQYFGPGTRLTVT.

At least ten counts were recorded for this clone. The chain links TRBV27 to TRBJ2-3; D remains unclear. The CDR3 runs to 16 residues. Trimming pared 5 bases from V and 0 bases from J, leaving 15 bases between. Germline V gene lookup returns CDR1 MNHEY and CDR2 SMNVEV (reference sequence). The CDR3 reads CASSRLVGLSTDTQYF. CDR3 nucleotide sequence: TGTGCCAGCAGTCGACTTGTAGGATTGAGCACAGATACGCAGTATTTT.

V usage is TRBV15 and J usage is TRBJ1-5; TRBD1 matches at 8 bases. The V gene's germline CDR1 is LNHNV and CDR2 YYDKDF (reference sequence). The V segment lost 0 bases and the J segment 1 base; nucleotides outside the gene matches: 8. This CDR3 has 18 amino acids. As DNA, the CDR3 is TGTGCCACCAGCAGAGAATCAGGGGGCTCTATAAGCAATCAGCCCCAGCATTTT. This encodes CATSRESGGSISNQPQHF. The variable domain in full, with the rest retrieved from reference TRBV15 and TRBJ1-5, is DAMVIQNPRYQVTQFGKPVTLSCSQTLNHNVMYWYQQKSSQAPKLLFHYYDKDFNNEADTPDNFQSRRPNTSFCFLDIRSPGLGDTAMYLCATSRESGGSISNQPQHFGDGTRLSIL.

This clone was detected only a few times. J is TRBJ2-2 and V is TRBV7-3; 10 bases are shared with TRBD2. Germline CDR1 and CDR2: SGHTA and FQGTGA. This CDR3 has 17 amino acids. The V gene end was trimmed by 1 base and the J gene end by 6 bases; junction bases not matched to a gene: 8. In DNA form, the CDR3 reads TGTGCCAGCAGCTTAAATCTCCAGCGGGGGGGCCCCGGGGAGCTGTTTTTT. It yields the protein CASSLNLQRGGPGELFF.

This clone was found many times. The chain has TRBV5-4 and TRBJ2-5; TRBD2 aligns across 7 bases. The ends lost 0 bases at V and 4 bases at J; junction bases unmatched: 0. Germline V gives CDR1 SGHNT, CDR2 YYREEE (reference sequence). This CDR3 region has 13 residues. Written as DNA, the CDR3 is TGTGCCAGCAGCTTGGGCGGGGGAGAGACCCAGTACTTC. As protein: CASSLGGGETQYF.

J is TRBJ2-1 and V is TRBV28, with D tentatively TRBD2 (5 bases). Germline V gives CDR1 MDHEN, CDR2 SYDVKM. CDR3 length equals 14 residues. Trimming took off 4 bases at V and 6 bases at J, with 13 bases between the two ends. The CDR3, as DNA: TGTGCCAGCAGTTCCCCGCCTAGCCCCAATGAGCAGTTCTTC. Translated: CASSSPPSPNEQFF.

J is TRBJ2-3 and V is TRBV28; D gene ambiguous. The germline CDR1 and CDR2 sequences are MDHEN and SYDVKM. V lost 2 bases to trimming and J lost 6 bases, with 9 bases between them. The CDR3 is 13 residues long. DNA for the CDR3: TGTGCCAGCAGTTTACCTAGTAGGGATACGCAGTATTTT. Amino acid sequence: CASSLPSRDTQYF.

The table lists this clone with many counts. One base away lies a much larger clone, so this may be a sequencing read error. The V and J genes are TRBV6-6 and TRBJ2-3, with 7 bases lining up with TRBD1. With V trimmed by 6 bases and J by 4 bases, 16 bases remained unmatched. The length of the CDR3 is 17 residues. Germline V lookup: CDR1 MNHNY, CDR2 SVGAGI (reference sequence). The CDR3 nucleotides are TGTGCCAGCAGCCTGACCGGGACAGTGGGCTCGGCAGATACGCAGTATTTT. Its translation: CASSLTGTVGSADTQYF.

This clone was seen at least ten times. The chain joins TRBV7-9 to TRBJ2-3; D gene unclear. CDR1 and CDR2 (germline): SEHNR, FQNEAQ (reference sequence). The CDR3 sequence is 13 residues long. Trimming took off 1 base at V and 5 bases at J, with 7 bases between the two ends. The CDR3, as DNA: TGTGCCAGCAGCTTAGGAGGAAGAGATACGCAGTATTTT. This translates into CASSLGGRDTQYF.

This clone is medium-sized (0.01 to 0.1%) in the sample. This sequence joins TRBV6-1 and TRBJ1-1; 7 positions match TRBD1. Germline V gene lookup returns CDR1 MNHNS and CDR2 SASEGT. CDR3 length: 15 amino acids. Trimming removed 6 bases from V and 1 base from J; junction bases left unmatched: 8. The CDR3 DNA follows: TGTGCCAGCAGAGTTACAGGGGAGGGGAACACTGAAGCTTTCTTT. Protein sequence: CASRVTGEGNTEAFF.

This clone was seen a few times. The conserved phenylalanine or tryptophan normally closing the CDR3 is absent here, so this likely arose from a read error. The chain is built from TRBV6-2 or TRBV6-3 and TRBJ2-7; D tentatively reads TRBD1 or TRBD2 (6 bases each). CDR1 is MNHEY and CDR2 is SVGEGT in the germline V gene. CDR3 size: 13 residues. The V and J ends lost 8 bases and 0 bases respectively, with 11 bases between them. The CDR3 nucleotides are TGTGCCAGCGGAGGGGACATCTCCTACGAGCAGTACCTC. Translated, it gives CASGGDISYEQYL.

The chain links TRBV19 to TRBJ1-2; the D gene is possibly TRBD1 (6 bases). Germline lookup yields CDR1 LNHDA and CDR2 SQIVND (reference sequence). This CDR3 is built from 16 residues. V was cut by 3 bases and J by 3 bases, with 17 bases left in between. Here the CDR3 DNA reads TGTGCCAGTAGTATGTTAGCCCCTCGACAGGACTATGGCTACACCTTC. Protein: CASSMLAPRQDYGYTF.